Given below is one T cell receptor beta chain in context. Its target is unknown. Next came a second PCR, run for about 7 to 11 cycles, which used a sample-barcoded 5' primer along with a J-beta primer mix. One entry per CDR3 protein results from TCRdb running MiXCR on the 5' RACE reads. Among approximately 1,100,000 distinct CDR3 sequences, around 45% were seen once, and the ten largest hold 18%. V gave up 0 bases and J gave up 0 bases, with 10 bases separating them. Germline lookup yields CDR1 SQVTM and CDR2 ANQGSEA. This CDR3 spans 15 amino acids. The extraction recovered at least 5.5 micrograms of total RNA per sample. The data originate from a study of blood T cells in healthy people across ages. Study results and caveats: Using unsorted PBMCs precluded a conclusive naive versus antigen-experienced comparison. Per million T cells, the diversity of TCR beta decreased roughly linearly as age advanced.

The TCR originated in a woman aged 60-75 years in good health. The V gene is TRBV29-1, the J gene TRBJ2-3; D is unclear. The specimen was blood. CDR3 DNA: TGCAGCGTTGAAGATCGCGCGTCTAGCACAGATACGCAGTATTTT. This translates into CSVEDRASSTDTQYF.